This entry lists 7 T cell receptor beta chains sequenced from one sample in a study of shared clonotypes between healthy human individuals. Measured with immunoSEQ multiplex PCR; TCRdb has only the in-frame clones, and not every one. The sample carries 1,400,000 or so clones, approximately 98.5% recorded once. Sequencing was done on a sample of naive CD4+ T cells sorted from blood. Subset in this sample: CD45RA+ positively selected. These receptors were taken from a man younger than 45 in good health.

The chain couples TRBV10-3 to TRBJ2-3; D is ambiguous. The CDR3 contains 11 residues. Trimming took off 10 bases at V and 4 bases at J, with 9 bases between the two ends. CDR1 is ENHRY, CDR2 SYGVKD, per germline. In DNA, the CDR3 is TGTGCCACCCTGAGTTCAGATACGCAGTATTTT. It codes for CATLSSDTQYF.

The chain links TRBV7-2 to TRBJ1-1; D unclear. V was pared by 6 bases and J by 1 base, with 9 bases between. The CDR3 has 13 amino acids. The V gene's germline CDR1 is SGHTA and CDR2 FQGNSA. The CDR3 nucleotides are TGTGCCAGCAGTAGGGAATCGAACACTGAAGCTTTCTTT. Protein: CASSRESNTEAFF.

The chain uses TRBV29-1 and TRBJ2-2; 8 bases line up with TRBD1. V dropped 6 bases and J dropped 1; count of bases not matched to a gene: 10. The CDR3 loop spans 16 amino acids. The germline V gene encodes CDR1 SQVTM and CDR2 ANQGSEA. CDR3 loop: CSVTGQGPLNTGELFF. In nucleotides, the CDR3 is TGCAGCGTCACCGGACAGGGTCCCCTGAACACCGGGGAGCTGTTTTTT.

The J gene is TRBJ1-2, the V gene TRBV6-5, with a weak D call TRBD1 (5 bases). The CDR3 extends over 13 amino acids. Germline CDR1 MNHEY, CDR2 SVGAGI. V was pared by 2 bases and J by 4 bases, with 8 bases between. CDR3 bases: TGTGCCAGCAGTTACACACAGGCCTATGGCTACACCTTC. Protein sequence: CASSYTQAYGYTF.

The chain is built from TRBV6-5 and TRBJ2-2; 12 bases are shared with TRBD2. V dropped 9 bases and J dropped 7; count of bases not matched to a gene: 6. This CDR3 comprises 14 residues. The germline CDR1 and CDR2 sequences are MNHEY and SVGAGI. CDR3 coding DNA: TGTGCCAGTCGACTAGCGGGAGTTGGCGGGGAGCTGTTTTTT. This codes for CASRLAGVGGELFF.

V and J are TRBV2 and TRBJ2-4; a weak D match, TRBD1 (5 bases). Germline values: CDR1 SNHLY, CDR2 FYNNEI. CDR3 size: 15 residues. Trimming cost V 5 bases and J 0 bases, with 11 bases left between them. The CDR3 DNA follows: TGTGCCAGCAGTCCGACAGAACTAGCCAAAAACATTCAGTACTTC. This translates into CASSPTELAKNIQYF.

The J gene is TRBJ2-6, the V gene TRBV6-1, with D maybe TRBD1 (6 bases). Germline V gene sequence: CDR1 MNHNS, CDR2 SASEGT. The CDR3 has 17 residues. Deletions cut 4 bases from V and 1 base from J, with 14 bases between. This CDR3 reads CASSAHWTVSGANVLTF. The CDR3 nucleotides are TGTGCCAGCAGTGCCCACTGGACAGTTTCTGGGGCCAACGTCCTGACTTTC.